Presented here are 7 T cell receptor beta chains from one specimen sequenced in a study of shared clonotypes between healthy human individuals. The repertoire was sequenced with immunoSEQ multiplex PCR; TCRdb's copy has only in-frame clones and lacks some. Of about 2.2 million clones listed, roughly 93% were seen once; the top ten hold around 1.8%. Naive-designated CD8 cells lacked CD45RO, were positively enriched for CCR7, and omitted terminally differentiated effector memory CD45RA+ cells. The sample taken for sequencing was naive CD8+ T cells from PBMCs. Receptors were obtained from a man aged 18-30 years in good health. Some clones in this sample may be carry-over from other donors' samples.

The chain uses TRBV11-3 and TRBJ2-1; D is perhaps TRBD1 (5 bases). Germline V CDR1 and CDR2: SGHNT, YENEEA. The CDR3 spans 11 residues. Between the trimmed V and J ends, which lost 1 base and 10 bases, there was a span of 5 bases. CDR3 sequence (DNA): TGTGCCAGCAGCTTAGGGACAGAGCAGTTCTTC. This sequence encodes CASSLGTEQFF. The whole variable domain, remainder taken from reference TRBV11-3 and TRBJ2-1, is EAGVVQSPRYKIIEKKQPVAFWCNPISGHNTLYWYLQNLGQGPELLIRYENEEAVDDSQLPKDRFSAERLKGVDSTLKIQPAELGDSAVYLCASSLGTEQFFGPGTRLTVL.

The rearrangement uses TRBV4-1 and TRBJ1-1, with D perhaps matching TRBD1 (5 bases). Trimming removed 0 bases at V and 3 bases at J, with 8 bases between. The CDR3 is 14 residues long. Germline V gives CDR1 MGHRA, CDR2 YSYEKL. CDR3 DNA: TGCGCCAGCAGCCAAGATCCCAGGGACACTGAAGCTTTCTTT. This sequence encodes CASSQDPRDTEAFF.

The V and J genes are TRBV11-1 and TRBJ2-3; the D call may be TRBD1 or TRBD2 (5 bases each). Germline V gene data show CDR1 as SGHAT and CDR2 as FQDESV (reference sequence). Trimming removed 1 base at V and 6 bases at J, with 11 bases between. This CDR3 has 14 residues. For the CDR3, the DNA is TGTGCCAGCAGCTTAGTGACAGAGGGGGATACGCAGTATTTT. The encoded protein is CASSLVTEGDTQYF.

J is TRBJ1-1 and V is TRBV19; the D is unclear. This CDR3 contains 13 residues. The germline V and J ends were trimmed by 6 bases and 3 bases, with 11 bases remaining between them. Germline V gene sequence: CDR1 LNHDA, CDR2 SQIVND (reference sequence). In DNA form, the CDR3 reads TGTGCCAGTAGAAACGGGGTACACACTGAAGCTTTCTTT. This translates into CASRNGVHTEAFF. Full variable domain (remainder filled in from reference TRBV19 and TRBJ1-1): DGGITQSPKYLFRKEGQNVTLSCEQNLNHDAMYWYRQDPGQGLRLIYYSQIVNDFQKGDIAEGYSVSREKKESFPLTVTSAQKNPTAFYLCASRNGVHTEAFFGQGTRLTVV.

This chain links TRBV5-4 with TRBJ1-2; D is uncertain. V lost 1 base and J lost 0, with 10 bases in between. Germline V lookup: CDR1 SGHNT, CDR2 YYREEE (reference sequence). The CDR3 is 15 amino acids. The CDR3 here is CASSLFRTPNYGYTF. CDR3 in DNA: TGTGCCAGCAGCTTGTTCAGAACTCCTAACTATGGCTACACCTTC.

V gene TRBV11-2 combines with J gene TRBJ1-2; the D gene is possibly TRBD1 (5 bases). Germline lookup yields CDR1 SGHAT and CDR2 FQNNGV. V was trimmed by 4 bases and J by 0 bases, leaving 12 bases between them. This CDR3 spans 15 amino acids. The CDR3 region is CASSSRDGPNYGYTF. The CDR3 nucleotides are TGTGCCAGCAGCTCCCGGGACGGACCTAACTATGGCTACACCTTC.

The V gene is TRBV7-2, the J gene TRBJ2-1; the match to TRBD2 covers 10 bases. Germline lookup yields CDR1 SGHTA and CDR2 FQGNSA. V gave up 1 base and J gave up 5 bases; unmatched junction bases: 11. This CDR3 is built from 18 residues. In nucleotides, the CDR3 is TGTGCCAGCAGCTTAGTGGGGCTAGCGGGAGACCTAAACAATGAGCAGTTCTTC. This gives the protein CASSLVGLAGDLNNEQFF. Full variable domain (missing parts from reference TRBV7-2 and TRBJ2-1): GAGVSQSPSNKVTEKGKDVELRCDPISGHTALYWYRQSLGQGLEFLIYFQGNSAPDKSGLPSDRFSAERTGGSVSTLTIQRTQQEDSAVYLCASSLVGLAGDLNNEQFFGPGTRLTVL.